Below are 10 T cell receptor beta chains sequenced from a single sample in a study of blood T cell repertoires in COVID-19. The data were produced by immunoSEQ multiplex PCR, yet TCRdb's version contains in-frame clones alone and is incomplete. Seen here are about 230,000 clones, 65% to 90% observed once, and the top ten hold around a tenth. Sequenced: peripheral blood. Receptor source: a man aged 45-65 years with COVID-19, enrolled during active disease.

The rearrangement joins TRBV7-8 to TRBJ1-2; 7 bases agree with TRBD1. Germline V gene sequence: CDR1 SGHVS, CDR2 FQNEAQ. The CDR3 spans 14 residues. After removal of 5 bases from V and 3 bases from J, the junction contained 6 bases not matched to a gene. CDR3: CASSQGQGDYGYTF. The CDR3 DNA reads TGTGCCAGCAGCCAGGGGCAGGGGGACTATGGCTACACCTTC.

V usage is TRBV5-5 and J usage is TRBJ1-2; TRBD1 matches 8 bases. Trimming cost V 1 base and J 4 bases; bases outside gene matches: 6. CDR3 length: 15 amino acids. Germline CDR1 is SGHKS and CDR2 is YYEKEE (reference sequence). CDR3 nucleotides: TGTGCCAGCAGCTTGTCAGGACAGGGCACCTATGGCTACACCTTC. Translating gives CASSLSGQGTYGYTF.

The rearrangement links TRBV5-4 to TRBJ2-3; D might be TRBD1 (7 bases). The germline V gene encodes CDR1 SGHNT and CDR2 YYREEE (reference sequence). The V and J ends lost 4 bases and 4 bases respectively, with 10 bases between them. This CDR3 is built from 13 residues. CDR3 DNA sequence: TGTGCCAGCAGCCCCAGGGGGGCAGATACGCAGTATTTT. Amino acid sequence: CASSPRGADTQYF.

CDR3 protein: CASSQGATSTDTQYF. CDR3 DNA: TGTGCCAGCAGTCAGGGGGCTACTAGCACAGATACGCAGTATTTT. The rearrangement uses TRBV27 and TRBJ2-3; 8 nucleotides align to TRBD1. The CDR3 has 15 residues. Germline assignment: CDR1 MNHEY and CDR2 SMNVEV (reference sequence). Trimming took 5 bases from V and 0 from J; bases not matched to a gene: 4.

This chain joins TRBV7-2 and TRBJ2-1; D is uncertain. Trimming took 1 base from V and 6 from J, leaving 7 bases between them. CDR1 and CDR2 (germline): SGHTA, FQGNSA. CDR3 length: 13 residues. DNA for the CDR3: TGTGCCAGCAGCTTAGGCCTAGTCAATGAGCAGTTCTTC. Amino acid sequence: CASSLGLVNEQFF.

This chain joins TRBV6-5 and TRBJ1-4, with 9 nucleotides matching TRBD1. This CDR3 is built from 15 residues. The germline V gene encodes CDR1 MNHEY and CDR2 SVGAGI. V shed 6 bases, J shed 8 bases, and the junction held 10 bases outside the gene matches. The CDR3 DNA reads as TGTGCCAGCAGACCCACGGACAGGGGACGGGAAAAACTGTTTTTT. It specifies CASRPTDRGREKLFF.

The rearrangement links TRBV5-4 to TRBJ2-7; weak D call: TRBD2 (8 bases). CDR3 length: 19 residues. The V and J ends lost 3 bases and 4 bases respectively, with 29 bases between them. Looked up from germline, CDR1 is SGHNT and CDR2 is YYREEE (reference sequence). In DNA form, the CDR3 reads TGTGCCAGCAGCTACGAAACAGGGGTTCCCGGGACTAGGGGATACGAGCAGTACTTC. Amino acid sequence: CASSYETGVPGTRGYEQYF.

This chain links TRBV5-1 with TRBJ2-2; TRBD1 matches 7 bases. Germline values: CDR1 SGHRS, CDR2 YFSETQ. V lost 4 bases and J lost 3; bases outside the gene matches: 3. CDR3 length: 14 residues. The CDR3 loop reads CASSRGPDTGELFF. CDR3 bases: TGCGCCAGCAGCAGGGGGCCGGACACCGGGGAGCTGTTTTTT.

This chain links TRBV6-2 or TRBV6-3 with TRBJ2-5, with D perhaps matching TRBD2 (5 bases). Between the trimmed V and J ends, which lost 5 bases and 0 bases, there was a span of 13 bases. The germline V gene has CDR1 MNHEY and CDR2 SVGEGT. This CDR3 is 15 amino acids long. CDR3 bases: TGTGCCAGCAGTGGCCTGAGAGGGTACCAAGAGACCCAGTACTTC. Translating gives CASSGLRGYQETQYF.

The rearrangement uses TRBV5-4 and TRBJ2-7; perhaps TRBD1 as D (5 bases). Trimming pared 4 bases from V and 6 bases from J, leaving 26 bases between. Per the germline V gene, CDR1 is SGHNT and CDR2 is YYREEE (reference sequence). This CDR3 has 17 residues. Here the CDR3 DNA reads TGTGCCAGCAGCAACCCTTTAAACAGGATATTGGTCAGCGAGCAGTACTTC. It yields the protein CASSNPLNRILVSEQYF.